One sample yielded the 30 T cell receptor beta chains listed below, sequenced in a study of post-analysis software for immune sequencing data. cDNA libraries of TCR beta carried unique molecular identifiers. TCRdb redid the calling of the PCR reads with MiXCR, one entry per CDR3 protein. The repertoire has around 710,000 distinct CDR3 sequences, around 42% of them found once; the top ten carry roughly 5%. For these TCRs, the target antigens are not known. Overall study results and limits: Comparison of patients with controls showed five TRBV segments more frequent in patients, TRBV5-6, TRBV5-1 and TRBV20-1 among them.

Source material: blood. Receptor source: a girl aged 5-17 years with multiple sclerosis.

This clonotype came up a few times. This sequence joins TRBV29-1 and TRBJ2-5; 7 bases match TRBD2. Germline CDR1 and CDR2: SQVTM and ANQGSEA. This CDR3 has 14 residues. Trimming cost V 7 bases and J 2 bases; bases outside gene matches: 10. The CDR3 DNA sequence: TGCAGCGCCCCGTCGGGGGGTTCTCAAGAGACCCAGTACTTC. This encodes CSAPSGGSQETQYF.

This clonotype was seen only a few times. The V and J genes are TRBV6-1 and TRBJ2-5; 7 nucleotides align to TRBD1. The CDR3 spans 15 residues. V lost 4 bases and J lost 1; bases outside the gene matches: 6. Germline lookup yields CDR1 MNHNS and CDR2 SASEGT. In DNA, the CDR3 is TGTGCCAGCAGTGCTCAACAGGGGAGCCAAGAGACCCAGTACTTC. It codes for CASSAQQGSQETQYF.

The chain carries TRBV29-1 and TRBJ1-1; the D is unclear. The CDR3 covers 14 residues. Germline V gene data show CDR1 as SQVTM and CDR2 as ANQGSEA. Trimming removed 2 bases at V and 1 base at J, with 11 bases between. The CDR3 loop is CSVELRASNTEAFF. The CDR3 coding sequence is TGCAGCGTTGAACTCCGGGCCTCGAACACTGAAGCTTTCTTT.

The V gene is TRBV27, the J gene TRBJ2-7; D is possibly TRBD2 (5 bases). The closer fit of TRBJ2-5 to the DNA end suggests the J call may be wrong. This CDR3 comprises 13 residues. Germline CDR1 is MNHEY and CDR2 is SMNVEV (reference sequence). The CDR3 protein is CASSNLEGATQYF. As DNA, the CDR3 is TGTGCCAGCAGTAATCTTGAGGGTGCGACCCAGTACTTC.

The genes are TRBV12-3 or TRBV12-4 and TRBJ2-7, with a possible D match to TRBD2 (6 bases). The CDR3 is made up of 15 amino acids. V was pared by 6 bases and J by 2 bases, with 17 bases between. CDR3 nucleotides: TGTGCCAGCAGGACAACCGGGACTCCTACCTACGAGCAGTACTTC. It yields the protein CASRTTGTPTYEQYF.

This chain links TRBV7-2 with TRBJ2-7, with 7 bases aligning to TRBD2. The end of the DNA fits TRBJ2-5 better, so the J call may be wrong. The CDR3 runs to 14 residues. Germline V lookup: CDR1 SGHTA, CDR2 FQGNSA. The CDR3 spells CASSLAGTTQTQYF. Written as DNA, the CDR3 is TGTGCCAGCAGCTTAGCGGGGACTACTCAGACCCAGTACTTC.

About this clonotype: The junction shows a germline mismatch at one end, possibly a read error. The chain employs TRBV28 and TRBJ2-5; no clear D. Germline V gene sequence: CDR1 MDHEN, CDR2 SYDVKM. The CDR3 contains 15 residues. Here the CDR3 DNA reads TGTGCCAGCAGTTTATTTAGTGTGGCAGGAGAGGCCCAGTACTTC. This encodes CASSLFSVAGEAQYF.

CDR3 region: CASSPPAREINEQFF. CDR3 nucleotides: TGCGCCAGCAGCCCGCCCGCGCGGGAGATCAATGAGCAGTTCTTC. The chain joins TRBV4-1 to TRBJ2-1; 7 positions agree with TRBD2. The germline CDR1 and CDR2 sequences are MGHRA and YSYEKL. The CDR3 loop spans 15 amino acids. The ends lost 4 bases at V and 6 bases at J; junction bases unmatched: 9.

This chain's CDR3 is CASSARTGNTEAFF. CDR3 coding DNA: TGTGCCAGCAGCGCCCGGACGGGGAACACTGAAGCTTTCTTT. The chain uses TRBV7-8 and TRBJ1-1; D gene uncertain. CDR1 is SGHVS, CDR2 FQNEAQ, per germline. CDR3 length equals 14 residues. The germline V and J ends were trimmed by 5 bases and 1 base, with 11 bases remaining between them. Full variable domain (remainder filled in from reference TRBV7-8 and TRBJ1-1): GAGVSQSPRYKVAKRGQDVALRCDPISGHVSLFWYQQALGQGPEFLTYFQNEAQLDKSGLPSDRFFAERPEGSVSTLKIQRTQQEDSAVYLCASSARTGNTEAFFGQGTRLTVV.

V is TRBV29-1 and J is TRBJ2-3; 12 nucleotides match TRBD2. V lost 4 bases, J lost 4 bases, and 3 bases stayed unmatched. This CDR3 has 14 amino acids. Per germline, CDR1 SQVTM and CDR2 ANQGSEA. The CDR3 coding sequence is TGCAGCGTTGGCCTAGCGGGAGGGTCAGATACGCAGTATTTT. This gives the protein CSVGLAGGSDTQYF.

The chain joins TRBV11-2 to TRBJ2-1; unclear D gene. With 2 bases removed from V and 5 bases from J, the gap between germline ends came to 7 bases. Per the germline V gene, CDR1 is SGHAT and CDR2 is FQNNGV. The CDR3 totals 13 residues. The CDR3 is CASSLRSNNEQFF. In nucleotides, the CDR3 is TGTGCCAGCAGCTTACGTTCCAACAATGAGCAGTTCTTC.

This clonotype was picked up one time. At one end the junction does not follow the germline gene, possibly because of a read error. The J gene is TRBJ1-2, the V gene TRBV13, with D possibly matching TRBD1 (6 bases). Germline CDR1 and CDR2: PRHDT and FYEKMQ (reference sequence). The CDR3 is 18 residues long. The chain's CDR3 is CASSLVAGAFSGDYGYTF. The CDR3 DNA is TGTGCCAGCAGTTTAGTCGCAGGGGCGTTTTCGGGAGACTATGGCTACACCTTC.

J is TRBJ2-5 and V is TRBV12-3 or TRBV12-4, with 11 nucleotides matching TRBD2. J gave up 4 bases and V 4 bases, and 5 bases lay outside the gene matches. The CDR3 length is 15 residues. CDR3 residues: CASSSTSGRSETQYF. CDR3 nucleotide sequence: TGTGCCAGCAGTTCAACTAGCGGGAGATCAGAGACCCAGTACTTC.

Concerning this clonotype: The junction departs from germline at one end; a sequencing error may be responsible. V usage is TRBV28 and J usage is TRBJ2-7, with D perhaps TRBD2 (5 bases). The end of the DNA fits TRBJ2-5 better, so the J call may be wrong. CDR1 and CDR2 from the germline V gene are MDHEN and SYDVKM. The CDR3 runs to 16 residues. CDR3 sequence reads: CAGSLYGETRGETQYF. The DNA for the CDR3 is TGTGCCGGCAGTTTATACGGGGAGACCCGGGGAGAGACCCAGTACTTC.

The rearrangement joins TRBV5-1 to TRBJ2-7; possibly TRBD2 for D (6 bases). This CDR3 region has 13 residues. Germline assignment: CDR1 SGHRS and CDR2 YFSETQ. Deletions cut 2 bases from V and 5 bases from J, with 11 bases between. CDR3 region: CASSFPGVNEQYF. As DNA, the CDR3 is TGCGCCAGCAGCTTCCCGGGGGTCAACGAGCAGTACTTC.

This clonotype was picked up one time. The V call is TRBV6-6, the J call TRBJ2-3, with 11 nucleotides matching TRBD2. The germline V gene has CDR1 MNHNY and CDR2 SVGAGI (reference sequence). V shed 7 bases and J 0 bases; nucleotides not matched to a gene: 9. The length of the CDR3 is 17 residues. CDR3 DNA: TGTGCCAGCACCGGGCTCGGGACTAGCGGCAGCACAGATACGCAGTATTTT. The encoded protein is CASTGLGTSGSTDTQYF.

A few counts support this clonotype. The chain recombines TRBV7-9 with TRBJ2-1; tentative D call: TRBD1 (6 bases). Trimming cost V 5 bases and J 7 bases, with 12 bases left between them. CDR3 size: 13 residues. Germline V lookup: CDR1 SEHNR, CDR2 FQNEAQ (reference sequence). CDR3 region: CASSVQGRNEQFF. CDR3 coding DNA: TGTGCCAGCAGCGTGCAGGGGCGGAATGAGCAGTTCTTC.

V and J are TRBV7-2 and TRBJ1-2; D gene unclear. CDR3 length equals 13 residues. Per germline, CDR1 SGHTA and CDR2 FQGNSA. With 5 bases removed from V and 0 bases from J, the gap between germline ends came to 7 bases. Here the CDR3 DNA reads TGTGCCAGCAGCCCAACAACTAACTATGGCTACACCTTC. Translated, it gives CASSPTTNYGYTF.

With regard to this clonotype: The junction differs from germline at one of its ends, possibly a read error. This chain links TRBV5-4 with TRBJ2-1, with D possibly matching TRBD2 (6 bases). Germline V gene data show CDR1 as SGHNT and CDR2 as YYREEE (reference sequence). This CDR3 region has 16 residues. CDR3 sequence: CTSSSPRGGSVGEQFF. CDR3 sequence (DNA): TGTACCAGCAGCTCCCCGCGTGGAGGGAGCGTGGGTGAGCAGTTCTTC.

The V and J genes are TRBV7-2 and TRBJ2-5, with 7 bases aligning to TRBD2. Germline CDR1 SGHTA, CDR2 FQGNSA. The CDR3 totals 15 residues. Trimming took 4 bases from V and 2 from J; bases not matched to a gene: 7. The CDR3 spells CASSSKIGGQETQYF. CDR3 bases: TGTGCCAGCAGCTCCAAGATCGGGGGGCAAGAGACCCAGTACTTC.

This clonotype came up a few times. The V gene is TRBV24-1, the J gene TRBJ2-1; tentatively, D is TRBD2 (5 bases). Germline CDR1 reads KGHDR; CDR2 reads SFDVKD. The CDR3 spans 14 residues. Between the trimmed V and J ends, which lost 3 bases and 2 bases, there was a span of 7 bases. DNA for the CDR3: TGTGCCACCAGTGATCCCGGGACCTACAATGAGCAGTTCTTC. This translates into CATSDPGTYNEQFF.

This chain joins TRBV12-3 or TRBV12-4 and TRBJ2-3; 15 nucleotides agree with TRBD2. The CDR3 totals 21 residues. J was trimmed by 2 bases and V by 1 base; bases with no gene match: 13. CDR3 bases: TGTGCCAGCAGTTTAGACCCGGGACTAGCGGGAGGAAGGGACCCCACAGATACGCAGTATTTT. This gives the protein CASSLDPGLAGGRDPTDTQYF.

V gene TRBV2 combines with J gene TRBJ2-1; 11 positions match TRBD2. The CDR3 has 16 residues. The J segment lost 4 bases and the V segment lost 2 bases, leaving 4 bases of the junction unmatched. Germline lookup yields CDR1 SNHLY and CDR2 FYNNEI. The CDR3 DNA reads as TGTGCCAGCAGTGAAAGGACTAGCGGGTTATACAATGAGCAGTTCTTC. It codes for CASSERTSGLYNEQFF. The full variable domain, with the rest looked up from reference TRBV2 and TRBJ2-1, is EPEVTQTPSHQVTQMGQEVILRCVPISNHLYFYWYRQILGQKVEFLVSFYNNEISEKSEIFDDQFSVERPDGSNFTLKIRSTKLEDSAMYFCASSERTSGLYNEQFFGPGTRLTVL.

The gene calls are TRBV29-1 and TRBJ2-7; the match to TRBD1 covers 11 bases. V shed 7 bases and J 11 bases; nucleotides not matched to a gene: 28. This CDR3 region has 18 residues. Germline V lookup: CDR1 SQVTM, CDR2 ANQGSEA. For the CDR3, the DNA is TGCAGCGCCAAACATCCCGGGACAGGGGGAGAGACCAAAAACATTGAGTACTTC. Protein: CSAKHPGTGGETKNIEYF.

In this sample, this clonotype turned up many times. The CDR3 coding sequence is TGCAGTGCTAGGGGCTACGAGCAGTACTTC. Its protein is CSARGYEQYF. V gene TRBV20-1 combines with J gene TRBJ2-7; D remains ambiguous. The V and J ends lost 3 bases and 3 bases respectively, with 3 bases between them. This CDR3 is 10 amino acids long. In germline, CDR1 is DFQATT, CDR2 SNEGSKA (reference sequence).

This clonotype was found a few times. V and J are TRBV15 and TRBJ2-1; the D gene is possibly TRBD1 (5 bases). CDR1 and CDR2 from the germline V gene are LNHNV and YYDKDF (reference sequence). This CDR3 is built from 11 residues. V lost 6 bases and J 6 bases, leaving 6 bases between the germline ends. The CDR3 coding sequence is TGTGCCACCAGTAGGGGCAATGAGCAGTTCTTC. This encodes CATSRGNEQFF.

This clonotype has more than one count but fewer than ten. The J gene is TRBJ2-7, the V gene TRBV12-3 or TRBV12-4; 11 bases map to TRBD2. The junction had 6 bases not matched to a gene; V was cut back by 5 bases and J by 3 bases. This CDR3 comprises 15 residues. As DNA, the CDR3 is TGTGCCAGCAGTCCTATAGCGGGAGGGATCTACGAGCAGTACTTC. It is translated as CASSPIAGGIYEQYF.

V gene TRBV9 combines with J gene TRBJ1-1; D may be TRBD1 (6 bases). The CDR3 sequence is 16 residues long. Trimming pared 0 bases from V and 2 bases from J, leaving 14 bases between. CDR1 is SGDLS and CDR2 is YYNGEE in the germline V gene. Here the CDR3 reads CASSVAPGGPNTEAFF. In DNA, the CDR3 is TGTGCCAGCAGCGTAGCCCCCGGGGGCCCCAACACTGAAGCTTTCTTT.

V gene TRBV25-1 combines with J gene TRBJ1-5, with unresolved D. Trimming removed 1 base at V and 5 bases at J, with 6 bases between. CDR1 is MGHDK, CDR2 SYGVNS, per germline. There are 13 residues in the CDR3. CDR3 sequence (DNA): TGTGCCAGCAGTGAATCGCTTTATCAGCCCCAGCATTTT. Its translation is CASSESLYQPQHF.

The V gene is TRBV7-2, the J gene TRBJ2-1, with 13 bases aligning to TRBD2. The CDR3 covers 16 residues. Germline CDR1 is SGHTA and CDR2 is FQGNSA. V lost 8 bases and J lost 0; bases outside the gene matches: 4. The CDR3 region is CASPWTSGSSYNEQFF. As DNA, the CDR3 is TGTGCCAGCCCCTGGACTAGCGGGAGCTCCTACAATGAGCAGTTCTTC. Full variable domain (outside the CDR3, taken from reference TRBV7-2 and TRBJ2-1): GAGVSQSPSNKVTEKGKDVELRCDPISGHTALYWYRQSLGQGLEFLIYFQGNSAPDKSGLPSDRFSAERTGGSVSTLTIQRTQQEDSAVYLCASPWTSGSSYNEQFFGPGTRLTVL.